The next 31 T cell receptor beta chains were all read from a single sample in a study of blood T cell repertoires in COVID-19 (dated by TCRdb to the early 2020s). The library was produced with the immunoSEQ multiplex PCR assay. This immuneACCESS table, as held by TCRdb, lists in-frame sequences with V and J called but not all clones. Of the missing ones, under half trace to an unresolved V gene in checked studies; the others have no known cause. In this sample the table shows about 180,000 clones, under 90% of which occur a single time. Roughly 7% of the sample comes from the top ten. The specimen was peripheral blood. The receptors originated from a human donor in a cohort sampled during active COVID-19.

This clone was counted a single time. The V call is TRBV19, the J call TRBJ1-2; a weak D match, TRBD1 (5 bases). There are 15 residues in the CDR3. Trimming took off 3 bases at V and 5 bases at J, with 16 bases between the two ends. Germline V gene data show CDR1 as LNHDA and CDR2 as SQIVND (reference sequence). CDR3 loop: CASSIQGRIRYGYTF. The CDR3 region has the DNA TGTGCCAGTAGTATTCAGGGCAGAATAAGATATGGCTACACCTTC.

This clone was observed once. V and J are TRBV19 and TRBJ1-1; D is possibly TRBD1 (5 bases). The CDR3 length is 15 residues. In germline, CDR1 is LNHDA, CDR2 SQIVND (reference sequence). V was clipped by 3 bases and J by 2 bases, with 13 bases between them. DNA for the CDR3: TGTGCCAGTAGTATTTTAGGGGTGGGCAACACTGAAGCTTTCTTT. Translation gives CASSILGVGNTEAFF. The full variable domain, rest sourced from reference TRBV19 and TRBJ1-1, is DGGITQSPKYLFRKEGQNVTLSCEQNLNHDAMYWYRQDPGQGLRLIYYSQIVNDFQKGDIAEGYSVSREKKESFPLTVTSAQKNPTAFYLCASSILGVGNTEAFFGQGTRLTVV.

This chain joins TRBV6-5 and TRBJ1-2; the match to TRBD1 covers 12 bases. The J segment lost 2 bases and the V segment lost 6 bases, leaving 1 base of the junction unmatched. This CDR3 is built from 14 residues. The germline CDR1 and CDR2 sequences are MNHEY and SVGAGI. The CDR3 DNA reads as TGTGCCAGCAGGGGACAGGGGGCCAACTATGGCTACACCTTC. It codes for CASRGQGANYGYTF.

J is TRBJ1-5 and V is TRBV5-1; TRBD1 matches at 9 bases. Germline-derived CDR1 and CDR2 are SGHRS and YFSETQ. This CDR3 spans 18 amino acids. V gave up 4 bases and J gave up 0 bases; unmatched junction bases: 11. For the CDR3, the DNA is TGCGCCAGCAGCCCCAATACAGGGGGCAGCGATAGCAATCAGCCCCAGCATTTT. As protein: CASSPNTGGSDSNQPQHF. Complete variable domain (other parts from reference TRBV5-1 and TRBJ1-5): KAGVTQTPRYLIKTRGQQVTLSCSPISGHRSVSWYQQTPGQGLQFLFEYFSETQRNKGNFPGRFSGRQFSNSRSEMNVSTLELGDSALYLCASSPNTGGSDSNQPQHFGDGTRLSIL.

This clone was detected once. This chain joins TRBV19 and TRBJ2-4, with D perhaps matching TRBD2 (5 bases). This CDR3 comprises 15 residues. V lost 6 bases to trimming and J lost 1 base, with 13 bases between them. Germline CDR1 LNHDA, CDR2 SQIVND (reference sequence). This CDR3 reads CASSPPRRAKNIQYF. CDR3 coding DNA: TGTGCCAGTAGCCCCCCCCGGAGGGCCAAAAACATTCAGTACTTC.

In nucleotides, the CDR3 is TGTGCCAGCAGCGTAGGGGAGACAGGCCAGGTACGAGCTTTCTTT. It yields the protein CASSVGETGQVRAFF. The V call is TRBV9, the J call TRBJ1-1; D perhaps matches TRBD1 (6 bases). This CDR3 spans 15 amino acids. Germline values: CDR1 SGDLS, CDR2 YYNGEE. V was trimmed by 0 bases and J by 10 bases, leaving 19 bases between them.

The chain uses TRBV5-4 and TRBJ1-1, with 7 positions matching TRBD1. CDR1 and CDR2 from the germline V gene are SGHNT and YYREEE (reference sequence). The length of the CDR3 is 16 residues. The trim removed 1 base at V and 1 base at J, leaving 7 bases unmatched. The CDR3 protein is CASSLNQGVSNTEAFF. The CDR3 DNA reads as TGTGCCAGCAGCTTGAACCAGGGGGTTTCGAACACTGAAGCTTTCTTT.

This chain links TRBV3-1 (or the pseudogene TRBV3-2) with TRBJ2-1; D gene ambiguous. V was clipped by 0 bases and J by 4 bases, with 10 bases between them. The CDR3 spans 15 residues. The germline gives CDR1 LGHDT, CDR2 YNNKEL (reference sequence). CDR3: CASSQEGQRYNEQFF. DNA for the CDR3: TGTGCCAGCAGCCAAGAAGGTCAGCGTTACAATGAGCAGTTCTTC.

The genes are TRBV19 and TRBJ2-5, with a possible D match to TRBD2 (6 bases). CDR1 is LNHDA and CDR2 is SQIVND in the germline V gene (reference sequence). Between the trimmed V and J ends, which lost 3 bases and 2 bases, there was a span of 13 bases. This CDR3 is 15 amino acids long. CDR3: CASSIRRDLQETQYF. CDR3 DNA sequence: TGTGCCAGTAGTATTAGACGGGACTTACAAGAGACCCAGTACTTC.

This clone was observed a handful of times. The rearrangement uses TRBV4-2 and TRBJ2-7; no clear D gene. Germline CDR1 reads LGHNA; CDR2 reads YNFKEQ. Trimming took off 0 bases at V and 5 bases at J, with 11 bases between the two ends. This CDR3 is 14 amino acids long. CDR3 region: CASSQDQAPNEQYF. The DNA for the CDR3 is TGTGCCAGCAGCCAAGATCAAGCCCCCAACGAGCAGTACTTC.

This clone was picked up a small number of times. The chain recombines TRBV11-3 with TRBJ2-7; 7 bases agree with TRBD2. The CDR3 is 13 residues long. The ends lost 3 bases at V and 7 bases at J; junction bases unmatched: 6. Germline-derived CDR1 and CDR2 are SGHNT and YENEEA. In nucleotides, the CDR3 is TGTGCCAGCAGCTTTCGACTAGCTGTTGAGCAGTACTTC. It translates to CASSFRLAVEQYF.

The rearrangement uses TRBV11-2 and TRBJ2-5; 8 nucleotides agree with TRBD1. Germline values: CDR1 SGHAT, CDR2 FQNNGV. CDR3 length: 16 amino acids. The V and J ends lost 1 base and 5 bases, in that order; junction bases with no gene match: 9. The CDR3 nucleotides are TGTGCCAGCAGCTTAGGGGTGGCAGGGGGCTTGGAGACCCAGTACTTC. It encodes CASSLGVAGGLETQYF.

This clone came up a few times. The chain uses TRBV6-4 and TRBJ2-3; D gene ambiguous. CDR1 is MRHNA and CDR2 is SNTAGT in the germline V gene. V lost 0 bases to trimming and J lost 8 bases, with 9 bases between them. This CDR3 is built from 13 residues. DNA of the CDR3: TGTGCCAGCAGTGACTCGACTCACGGTACGCAGTATTTT. This codes for CASSDSTHGTQYF.

The CDR3 bases are TGTGCCAGCAGCCCCAGAGGGTCCGGGGAGCTGTTTTTT. This gives the protein CASSPRGSGELFF. The genes are TRBV3-1 (or the pseudogene TRBV3-2) and TRBJ2-2; tentative D call: TRBD2 (5 bases). Germline CDR1 LGHDT, CDR2 YNNKEL (reference sequence). The CDR3 length is 13 residues. V was pared by 4 bases and J by 6 bases, with 9 bases between.

This sequence joins TRBV28 and TRBJ1-6, with 9 bases identical to TRBD1. The CDR3 length is 16 residues. With V trimmed by 5 bases and J by 8 bases, 10 bases remained unmatched. Germline CDR1 reads MDHEN; CDR2 reads SYDVKM. CDR3 nucleotides: TGTGCCAGCAGTAATCTTGACAGGGGGGGGGATTCACCCCTCCACTTT. It is translated as CASSNLDRGGDSPLHF. Together with reference TRBV28 and TRBJ1-6, the CDR3 gives the full variable domain: DVKVTQSSRYLVKRTGEKVFLECVQDMDHENMFWYRQDPGLGLRLIYFSYDVKMKEKGDIPEGYSVSREKKERFSLILESASTNQTSMYLCASSNLDRGGDSPLHFGNGTRLTVT.

This clone has just a few counts. The chain recombines TRBV7-9 with TRBJ1-1, with D possibly being TRBD1 (5 bases). The germline V gene has CDR1 SEHNR and CDR2 FQNEAQ (reference sequence). CDR3 length equals 14 residues. V was trimmed by 5 bases and J by 4 bases, leaving 14 bases between them. The CDR3 spells CASSQSDGGTEAFF. CDR3 coding DNA: TGTGCCAGCAGCCAATCCGACGGGGGCACTGAAGCTTTCTTT.

This clone was detected once. CDR3: CASSVAGGGELFF. The CDR3 DNA reads as TGTGCCAGCAGCGTAGCAGGTGGCGGGGAGCTGTTTTTT. The chain recombines TRBV9 with TRBJ2-2; D gene uncertain. CDR3 length equals 13 residues. Deletions cut 0 bases from V and 7 bases from J, with 7 bases between. Germline CDR1 and CDR2: SGDLS and YYNGEE.

The V call is TRBV7-2, the J call TRBJ2-1; 8 positions match TRBD2. Unmatched junction bases numbered 8, after V lost 4 bases and J lost 0 bases. CDR3 length equals 17 residues. Germline V CDR1 and CDR2: SGHTA, FQGNSA. The CDR3 sequence is CASSSRGGGSSYNEQFF. In DNA form, the CDR3 reads TGTGCCAGCAGCTCTAGGGGCGGGGGGAGCTCCTACAATGAGCAGTTCTTC. Full variable domain (rest looked up from reference TRBV7-2 and TRBJ2-1): GAGVSQSPSNKVTEKGKDVELRCDPISGHTALYWYRQSLGQGLEFLIYFQGNSAPDKSGLPSDRFSAERTGGSVSTLTIQRTQQEDSAVYLCASSSRGGGSSYNEQFFGPGTRLTVL.

The chain combines TRBV2 with TRBJ2-1, with 9 bases lining up with TRBD2. The J segment lost 4 bases and the V segment lost 7 bases, leaving 5 bases of the junction unmatched. The CDR3 extends over 14 amino acids. Germline-derived CDR1 and CDR2 are SNHLY and FYNNEI. The chain's CDR3 is CASKAGGGYNEQFF. CDR3 nucleotide sequence: TGTGCCAGCAAGGCGGGGGGGGGTTACAATGAGCAGTTCTTC.

The V call is TRBV6-5, the J call TRBJ2-7; D gene unclear. CDR1 and CDR2 from the germline V gene are MNHEY and SVGAGI. The CDR3 loop spans 13 amino acids. Deletions cut 8 bases from V and 0 bases from J, with 11 bases between. CDR3 residues: CASLGANSYEQYF. The CDR3 coding sequence is TGTGCCAGCTTGGGCGCGAACTCCTACGAGCAGTACTTC.

The rearrangement joins TRBV5-4 to TRBJ1-1; 7 bases fit TRBD1. CDR1 and CDR2 (germline): SGHNT, YYREEE (reference sequence). V gave up 2 bases and J gave up 5 bases; unmatched junction bases: 9. The CDR3 spans 15 residues. CDR3 loop: CASSLGGTGRTEAFF. The DNA of the CDR3 is TGTGCCAGCAGCTTAGGGGGCACCGGACGTACTGAAGCTTTCTTT. The full variable domain, its missing parts supplied by reference TRBV5-4 and TRBJ1-1, is ETGVTQSPTHLIKTRGQQVTLRCSSQSGHNTVSWYQQALGQGPQFIFQYYREEENGRGNFPPRFSGLQFPNYSSELNVNALELDDSALYLCASSLGGTGRTEAFFGQGTRLTVV.

This chain connects TRBV7-3 to TRBJ2-1; the match to TRBD2 covers 7 bases. From germline, CDR1 is SGHTA and CDR2 FQGTGA. With V trimmed by 1 base and J by 2 bases, 2 bases remained unmatched. The CDR3 spans 15 residues. The CDR3 nucleotides are TGTGCCAGCAGCTTAAGTGCGGGGGCCTACAATGAGCAGTTCTTC. Translation gives CASSLSAGAYNEQFF. Full variable domain (rest looked up from reference TRBV7-3 and TRBJ2-1): GAGVSQTPSNKVTEKGKYVELRCDPISGHTALYWYRQSLGQGPEFLIYFQGTGAADDSGLPNDRFFAVRPEGSVSTLKIQRTERGDSAVYLCASSLSAGAYNEQFFGPGTRLTVL.

V and J are TRBV12-3 or TRBV12-4 and TRBJ1-1, with TRBD1 as a possible D gene (6 bases). Trimming pared 0 bases from V and 8 bases from J, leaving 10 bases between. CDR3 length equals 13 residues. In nucleotides, the CDR3 is TGTGCCAGCAGTTTAGCGAGGACAGTCGAAGCTTTCTTT. Protein product: CASSLARTVEAFF.

The sample holds one count of this clone. The chain combines TRBV5-1 with TRBJ2-7; TRBD2 matches 10 bases. V shed 3 bases and J 4 bases; nucleotides not matched to a gene: 4. This CDR3 region has 14 residues. The germline V gene encodes CDR1 SGHRS and CDR2 YFSETQ. CDR3 sequence: CASSWTSGDYEQYF. The CDR3 nucleotides are TGCGCCAGCAGCTGGACTAGCGGCGATTACGAGCAGTACTTC.

The rearrangement joins TRBV3-1 (or the pseudogene TRBV3-2) to TRBJ1-2; D gene unclear. This CDR3 has 13 residues. Germline V lookup: CDR1 LGHDT, CDR2 YNNKEL (reference sequence). V was clipped by 0 bases and J by 4 bases, with 6 bases between them. The chain's CDR3 is CASSQERSYGYTF. The CDR3 DNA reads as TGTGCCAGCAGCCAAGAGCGGTCCTATGGCTACACCTTC.

This chain connects TRBV6-5 to TRBJ1-2; 7 bases are shared with TRBD1. CDR3 length: 15 residues. Germline CDR1 reads MNHEY; CDR2 reads SVGAGI. V dropped 6 bases and J dropped 0; count of bases not matched to a gene: 7. The CDR3, as DNA: TGTGCCAGCAGCCCGCTCAGGGGGACTAACTATGGCTACACCTTC. This gives the protein CASSPLRGTNYGYTF.

The sample holds one count of this clone. V and J are TRBV10-3 and TRBJ2-3; no reliable D call. CDR3 size: 14 residues. With 5 bases removed from V and 3 bases from J, the gap between germline ends came to 12 bases. In germline, CDR1 is ENHRY, CDR2 SYGVKD. This CDR3 reads CAISSDPGTDTQYF. CDR3 nucleotide sequence: TGTGCCATCAGTAGCGACCCCGGGACAGATACGCAGTATTTT.

J is TRBJ2-7 and V is TRBV5-1; D might be TRBD2 (6 bases). The CDR3 totals 15 residues. Germline loops: CDR1 SGHRS, CDR2 YFSETQ. The V end was cut by 3 bases, the J end by 5 bases, with 18 bases between. The CDR3 here is CASSSTVGGRNEQYF. DNA for the CDR3: TGCGCCAGCAGCTCTACCGTGGGGGGAAGGAACGAGCAGTACTTC. Based on the CDR3 plus reference TRBV5-1 and TRBJ2-7, the full variable domain is KAGVTQTPRYLIKTRGQQVTLSCSPISGHRSVSWYQQTPGQGLQFLFEYFSETQRNKGNFPGRFSGRQFSNSRSEMNVSTLELGDSALYLCASSSTVGGRNEQYFGPGTRLTVT.

The genes are TRBV5-1 and TRBJ2-7, with 8 bases lining up with TRBD1. Germline loops: CDR1 SGHRS, CDR2 YFSETQ. The trim removed 3 bases at V and 3 bases at J, leaving 5 bases unmatched. The CDR3 totals 14 residues. The CDR3 DNA follows: TGCGCCAGCAGCTCCGGGACAGGCGTCTACGAGCAGTACTTC. Translating gives CASSSGTGVYEQYF. Full variable domain (missing parts from reference TRBV5-1 and TRBJ2-7): KAGVTQTPRYLIKTRGQQVTLSCSPISGHRSVSWYQQTPGQGLQFLFEYFSETQRNKGNFPGRFSGRQFSNSRSEMNVSTLELGDSALYLCASSSGTGVYEQYFGPGTRLTVT.

This clone was detected a few times. The chain carries TRBV4-1 and TRBJ1-2, with D possibly being TRBD1 (5 bases). Trimming stripped 2 bases from V and 6 bases from J, with 19 bases between. The CDR3 has 16 residues. CDR1 and CDR2 (germline): MGHRA, YSYEKL. The CDR3 nucleotides read TGCGCCAGCAGCCAACGCCAGGGTTTCTTAGGAGATGGCTACACCTTC. This codes for CASSQRQGFLGDGYTF.

As to this clone: Distinct nucleotide sequences in the sample also encode this CDR3. The J gene is TRBJ1-4, the V gene TRBV5-1; 8 bases are a match to TRBD1. V dropped 4 bases and J dropped 8; count of bases not matched to a gene: 7. Germline lookup yields CDR1 SGHRS and CDR2 YFSETQ. This CDR3 region has 14 residues. The CDR3 DNA is TGCGCCAGCAGCCTTGACAGGGGCGGGGAAAAACTGTTTTTT. It specifies CASSLDRGGEKLFF.